This TCR beta chain appears in the sequencing data of a study of blood T cell repertoires in COVID-19. On the study more broadly: Nucleic acid was either cDNA or gDNA, and it came from T cells, B-cell-depleted T cells, or PBMCs.

Original processing notes: Reference gene primer amplification gave nucleated cell count estimates. The protocol was immunoSEQ multiplex PCR, while the TCRdb copy is restricted to in-frame clones and leaves out a portion. That table gives V, J and clone size, and the DNA gave D and trimming. The profile shows about 520,000 clones, approximately 83% of them singletons. With 7 bases clipped from V and 4 bases from J, the junction kept 13 bases outside the gene matches. The CDR3 contains 16 residues. CDR1 is LNHDA and CDR2 is SQIVND in the germline V gene (reference sequence). The sequence derives from a human donor in a cohort sampled during active COVID-19. The sequenced sample consisted of peripheral blood. The rearrangement links TRBV19 to TRBJ1-5; 7 bases agree with TRBD1. The CDR3 sequence is CASTSRETGFNQPQHF. The CDR3 DNA sequence: TGTGCCAGTACTTCTCGGGAGACAGGGTTTAATCAGCCCCAGCATTTT.